This T cell receptor beta chain is from a study of Graves' ophthalmopathy and Graves' hyperthyroidism. Study details: Pretreatment peripheral blood was obtained at initial diagnosis.

The CDR3 loop spans 12 amino acids. The V gene lost 5 bases and the J gene lost 5 bases, with 9 bases spanning the gap. CDR1 is SGHTA, CDR2 FQGNSA, per germline. Active ophthalmopathy (CAS at least 3, NOSPECS at least 4), lasting under 3 months. Other autoimmune diseases, uncontrolled infections, pregnancy or lactation excluded patients from enrollment. This clonotype was seen ten or more times. The antigen remains undetermined. General observations from the study: In blood appeared most of the expanded thyroid clonotypes whose frequency exceeded 0.001.

Researchers took RNA transcripts and amplified TCR beta CDR3 regions from them. HTBI primers served in a first-round RT-PCR, which a second-round multiplex PCR followed. TCRdb analysed the multiplex PCR reads with MiXCR anew, one entry per CDR3 protein. The repertoire holds under 350,000 distinct CDR3 sequences, 15% to 20% seen once, with around an eighth in the top ten. The sequencing sample was made of peripheral blood. The sequence was obtained from an adult man with Graves' ophthalmopathy. V is TRBV7-2 and J is TRBJ2-5, with no clear D. As DNA, the CDR3 is TGTGCCAGCAGCCAAGGGCTGGAGACCCAGTACTTC. Amino acid sequence: CASSQGLETQYF. Supplemented by reference TRBV7-2 and TRBJ2-5, the full variable domain reads GAGVSQSPSNKVTEKGKDVELRCDPISGHTALYWYRQSLGQGLEFLIYFQGNSAPDKSGLPSDRFSAERTGGSVSTLTIQRTQQEDSAVYLCASSQGLETQYFGPGTRLLVL.